The clone carrying this TCR beta chain was detected only a few times. Its antigen is unknown. The single heparinised draw taken from each donor contained approximately 120 mL of blood on average. A CD45RO/CCR7/CD25/CD127/CD95/CD27 panel sorted naive, central memory, regulatory and stem cell-like memory CD4+ cells. The CDR3 totals 15 residues. Looked up from germline, CDR1 is LNHNV and CDR2 is YYDKDF (reference sequence). V lost 2 bases to trimming and J lost 6 bases; unmatched junction nucleotides: 5. Expressed TCRB transcripts were sequenced because the isolated RNA had all been reverse transcribed beforehand. Clones were read by immunoSEQ multiplex PCR, and TCRdb kept only the in-frame ones, dropping some. Of approximately 240,000 clones in the sample, more than 15% were seen once. This specimen belongs to a study of beta chain features in type 1 diabetes. Study as a whole: Healthy donors, compared against patients, showed similar age, gender and cell yields.

Study observations and caveats: Type 1 diabetes patients showed a moderate but significant shortening of TCRB CDR3s in all four CD4+ subsets. Patients and controls would share equally any PCR tilt toward shorter templates.

The clonotype originates from a man younger than 40 with type 1 diabetes. Source material: naive CD4+ T cells from blood. The rearrangement joins TRBV15 to TRBJ2-3, with 10 bases that match TRBD2. Here the CDR3 reads CATSRLAGAPDTQYF. The DNA of the CDR3 is TGTGCCACCAGCAGACTAGCGGGAGCGCCGGATACGCAGTATTTT. Full variable domain (remainder filled in from reference TRBV15 and TRBJ2-3): DAMVIQNPRYQVTQFGKPVTLSCSQTLNHNVMYWYQQKSSQAPKLLFHYYDKDFNNEADTPDNFQSRRPNTSFCFLDIRSPGLGDTAMYLCATSRLAGAPDTQYFGPGTRLTVL.